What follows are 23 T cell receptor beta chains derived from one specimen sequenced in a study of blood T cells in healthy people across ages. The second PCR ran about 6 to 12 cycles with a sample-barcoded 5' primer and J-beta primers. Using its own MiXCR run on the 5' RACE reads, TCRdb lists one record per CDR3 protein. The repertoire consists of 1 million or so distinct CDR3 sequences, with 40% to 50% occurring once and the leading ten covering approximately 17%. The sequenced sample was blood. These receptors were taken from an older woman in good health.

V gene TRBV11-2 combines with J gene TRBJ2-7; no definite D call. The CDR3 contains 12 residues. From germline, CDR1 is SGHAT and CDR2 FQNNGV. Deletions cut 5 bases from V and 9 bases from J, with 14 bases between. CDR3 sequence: CASSPGGDRQYF. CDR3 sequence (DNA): TGTGCCAGCAGCCCGGGTGGTGATAGGCAGTACTTC.

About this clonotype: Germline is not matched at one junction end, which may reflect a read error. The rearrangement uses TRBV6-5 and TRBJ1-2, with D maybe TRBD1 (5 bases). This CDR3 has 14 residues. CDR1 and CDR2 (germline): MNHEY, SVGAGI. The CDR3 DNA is TGTGCCGGCAGTCCCGCGACAGATAGCTATGGCTACACCTTC. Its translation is CAGSPATDSYGYTF.

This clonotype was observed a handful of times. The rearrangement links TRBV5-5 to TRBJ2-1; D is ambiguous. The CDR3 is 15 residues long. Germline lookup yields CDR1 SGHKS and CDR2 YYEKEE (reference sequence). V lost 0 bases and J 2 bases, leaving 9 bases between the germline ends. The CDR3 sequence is CASSLEVLAYNEQFF. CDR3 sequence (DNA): TGTGCCAGCAGCTTGGAGGTACTCGCCTACAATGAGCAGTTCTTC.

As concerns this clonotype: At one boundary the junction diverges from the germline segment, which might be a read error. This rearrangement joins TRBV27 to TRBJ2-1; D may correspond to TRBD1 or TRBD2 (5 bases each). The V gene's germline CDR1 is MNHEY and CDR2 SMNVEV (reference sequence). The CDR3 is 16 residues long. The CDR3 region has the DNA TGTGCCGGCAGTCCGCCAACCGGGACCAACTACAATGAGCAGTTCTTC. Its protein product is CAGSPPTGTNYNEQFF.

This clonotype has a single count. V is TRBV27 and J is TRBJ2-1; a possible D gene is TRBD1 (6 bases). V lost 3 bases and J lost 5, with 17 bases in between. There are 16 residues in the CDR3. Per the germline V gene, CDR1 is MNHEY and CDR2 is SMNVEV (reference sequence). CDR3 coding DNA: TGTGCCAGCAGTTTGGTTTTCGGACAGCTCAACAATGAGCAGTTCTTC. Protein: CASSLVFGQLNNEQFF.

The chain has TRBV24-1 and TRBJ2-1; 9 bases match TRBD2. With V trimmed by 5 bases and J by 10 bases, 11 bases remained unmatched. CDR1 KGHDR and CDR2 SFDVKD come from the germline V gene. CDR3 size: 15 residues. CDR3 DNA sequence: TGTGCCACCAGTGGACGAGCTAGCGGGATGACAGAGCAGTTCTTC. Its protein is CATSGRASGMTEQFF.

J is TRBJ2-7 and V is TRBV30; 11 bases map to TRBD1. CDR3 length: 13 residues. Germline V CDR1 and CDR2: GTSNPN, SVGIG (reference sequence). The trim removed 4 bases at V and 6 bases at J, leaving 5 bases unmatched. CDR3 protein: CAWTRDRGSEQYF. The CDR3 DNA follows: TGTGCCTGGACCCGGGACAGGGGGTCCGAGCAGTACTTC.

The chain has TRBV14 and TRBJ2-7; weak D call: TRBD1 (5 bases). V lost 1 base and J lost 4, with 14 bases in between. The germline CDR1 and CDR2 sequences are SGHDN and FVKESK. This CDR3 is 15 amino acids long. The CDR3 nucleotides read TGTGCCAGCAGCCAAGCCCCGAAGGGGTGGTACGAGCAGTACTTC. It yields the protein CASSQAPKGWYEQYF.

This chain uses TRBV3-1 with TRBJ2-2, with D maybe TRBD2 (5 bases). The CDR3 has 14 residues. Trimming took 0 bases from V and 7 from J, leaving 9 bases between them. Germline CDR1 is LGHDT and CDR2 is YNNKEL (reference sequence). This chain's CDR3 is CASSQDWAGGELFF. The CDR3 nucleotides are TGTGCCAGCAGCCAAGATTGGGCGGGCGGGGAGCTGTTTTTT.

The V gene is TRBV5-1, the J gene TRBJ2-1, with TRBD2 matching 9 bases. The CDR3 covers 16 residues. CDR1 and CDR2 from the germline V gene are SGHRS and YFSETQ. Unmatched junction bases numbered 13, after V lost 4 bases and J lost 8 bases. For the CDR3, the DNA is TGCGCCAGCAGCCCTGGTGGCGGGAGGGCCAATGATGAGCAGTTCTTC. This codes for CASSPGGGRANDEQFF.

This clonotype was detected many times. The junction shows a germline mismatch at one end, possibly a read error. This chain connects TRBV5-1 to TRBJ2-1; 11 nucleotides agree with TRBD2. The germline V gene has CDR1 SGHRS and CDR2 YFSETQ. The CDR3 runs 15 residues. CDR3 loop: CASSLLAGGYNEQFF. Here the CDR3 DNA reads TGTGCCAGCAGTCTTCTAGCGGGAGGTTACAATGAGCAGTTCTTC.

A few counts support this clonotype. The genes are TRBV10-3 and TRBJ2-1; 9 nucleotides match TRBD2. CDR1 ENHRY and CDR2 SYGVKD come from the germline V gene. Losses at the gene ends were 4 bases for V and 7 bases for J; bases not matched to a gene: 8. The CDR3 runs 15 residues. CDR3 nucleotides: TGTGCCATCAGTGCGTTAGCGGGAGCTGAGAATGAGCAGTTCTTC. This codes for CAISALAGAENEQFF.

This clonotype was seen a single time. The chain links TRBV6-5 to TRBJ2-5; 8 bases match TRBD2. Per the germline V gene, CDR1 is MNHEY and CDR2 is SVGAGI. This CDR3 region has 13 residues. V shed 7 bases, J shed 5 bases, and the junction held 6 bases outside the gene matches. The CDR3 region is CASTLSGGETQYF. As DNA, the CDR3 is TGTGCCAGCACTCTCTCGGGGGGGGAGACCCAGTACTTC.

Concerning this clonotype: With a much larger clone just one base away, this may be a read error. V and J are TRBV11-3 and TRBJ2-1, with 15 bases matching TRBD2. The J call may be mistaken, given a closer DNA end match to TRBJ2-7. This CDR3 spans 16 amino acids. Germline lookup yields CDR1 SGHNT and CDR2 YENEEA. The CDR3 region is CASSLGTSGRDNEQYF. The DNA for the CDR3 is TGTGCCAGCAGCTTAGGGACTAGCGGGAGGGACAATGAGCAGTACTTC.

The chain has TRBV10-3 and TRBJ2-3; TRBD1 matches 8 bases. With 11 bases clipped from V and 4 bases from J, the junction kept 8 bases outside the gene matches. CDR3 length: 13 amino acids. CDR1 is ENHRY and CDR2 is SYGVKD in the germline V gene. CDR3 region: CAAGQGLADTQYF. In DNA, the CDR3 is TGTGCCGCCGGACAGGGTCTTGCAGATACGCAGTATTTT.

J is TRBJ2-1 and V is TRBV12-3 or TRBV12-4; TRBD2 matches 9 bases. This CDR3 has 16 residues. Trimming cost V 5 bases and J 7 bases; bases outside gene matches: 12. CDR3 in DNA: TGTGCCAGCAGTCGCCCATGGGCTAGCGGGAAGAATGAGCAGTTCTTC. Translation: CASSRPWASGKNEQFF.

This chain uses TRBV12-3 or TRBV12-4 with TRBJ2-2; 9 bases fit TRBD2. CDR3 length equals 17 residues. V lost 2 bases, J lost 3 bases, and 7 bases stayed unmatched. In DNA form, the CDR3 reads TGTGCCAGCAGTTTACGTCTAGCGGGGTACTACACCGGGGAGCTGTTTTTT. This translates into CASSLRLAGYYTGELFF.

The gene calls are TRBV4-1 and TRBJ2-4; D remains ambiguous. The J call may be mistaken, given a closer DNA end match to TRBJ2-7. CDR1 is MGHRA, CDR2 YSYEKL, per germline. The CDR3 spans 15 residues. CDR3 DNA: TGCGCCAGCAGCCAAGATTGGGAATTTGCCTACGAGCAGTACTTC. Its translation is CASSQDWEFAYEQYF.

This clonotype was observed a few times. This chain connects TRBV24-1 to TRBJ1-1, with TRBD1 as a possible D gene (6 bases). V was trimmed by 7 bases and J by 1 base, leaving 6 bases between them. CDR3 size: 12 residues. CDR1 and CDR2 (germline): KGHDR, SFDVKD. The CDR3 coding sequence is TGTGCCACCAGGACAGGGAACACTGAAGCTTTCTTT. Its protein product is CATRTGNTEAFF.

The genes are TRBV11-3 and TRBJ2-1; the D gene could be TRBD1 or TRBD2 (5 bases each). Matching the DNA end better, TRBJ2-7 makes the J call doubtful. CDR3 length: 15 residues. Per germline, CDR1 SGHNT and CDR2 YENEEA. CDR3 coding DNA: TGTGCCAGCAGCTCCCCGGGACCCAAATCGAATGAGCAGTACTTC. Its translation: CASSSPGPKSNEQYF.

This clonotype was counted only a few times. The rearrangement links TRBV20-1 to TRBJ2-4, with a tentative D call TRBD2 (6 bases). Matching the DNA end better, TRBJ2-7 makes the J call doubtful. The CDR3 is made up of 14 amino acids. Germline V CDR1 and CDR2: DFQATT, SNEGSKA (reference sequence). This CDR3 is CSARRPGLLYEQYF. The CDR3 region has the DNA TGCAGTGCTAGAAGACCGGGACTCCTCTACGAGCAGTACTTC.

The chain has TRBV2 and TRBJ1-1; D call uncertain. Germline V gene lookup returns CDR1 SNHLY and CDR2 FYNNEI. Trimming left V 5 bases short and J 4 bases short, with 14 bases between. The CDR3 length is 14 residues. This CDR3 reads CASSIVRGATEAFF. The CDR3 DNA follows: TGTGCCAGCAGTATCGTCCGGGGTGCCACTGAAGCTTTCTTT.

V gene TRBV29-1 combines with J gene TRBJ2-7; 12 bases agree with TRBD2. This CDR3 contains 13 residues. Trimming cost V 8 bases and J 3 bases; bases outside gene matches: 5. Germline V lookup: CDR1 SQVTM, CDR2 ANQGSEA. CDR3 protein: CSTWTSGNYEQYF. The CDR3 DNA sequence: TGCAGCACCTGGACTAGCGGGAACTACGAGCAGTACTTC.